This note documents a single T cell receptor beta chain sequence. This sample is drawn from a study of cytomegalovirus exposure and HLA in healthy donors. The primer mix had 60 Vbeta and 13 Jbeta primers. The table came from immunoSEQ multiplex PCR; TCRdb's copy has only in-frame clones and leaves some out. The data contain tens of thousands of clones, around 85% of them singletons. Sequenced: PBMCs. The sequence was obtained from a man aged 30 to 39 in good health and CMV-seronegative.

The CDR3 protein is CAWSVRGRQLNTEAFF. The DNA for the CDR3 is TGTGCCTGGAGTGTAAGGGGTAGACAGCTAAACACTGAAGCTTTCTTT. V usage is TRBV30 and J usage is TRBJ1-1; D is possibly TRBD1 (5 bases). This CDR3 is 16 amino acids long. CDR1 is GTSNPN, CDR2 SVGIG, per germline (reference sequence). V lost 0 bases to trimming and J lost 2 bases, with 16 bases between them.